The 6 T cell receptor beta chains below come from one sample, sequenced in a study of T-cell reconstitution after alpha-beta-depleted transplantation in children. Unique molecular identifiers featured in how the TCRbeta library was prepared. TCRdb passed the PCR reads through MiXCR, listing each CDR3 protein once. Seen here are about 440,000 distinct CDR3 sequences, approximately 41% observed once, and the top ten hold approximately 25%. The material was PBMCs, obtained before TCRalphabeta/CD19-depleted stem cell transplant. The origin of the receptors is a girl under 10 years old with aplastic anemia, due to receive a stem cell transplant.

V usage is TRBV20-1 and J usage is TRBJ2-7; a possible D gene is TRBD1 (5 bases). Germline V gene lookup returns CDR1 DFQATT and CDR2 SNEGSKA (reference sequence). This CDR3 has 12 residues. Trimming shortened V by 2 bases and J by 6 bases, and 11 bases separated the two germline ends. CDR3 in DNA: TGCAGTGCTAGACCAGGGTCTGGCGAGCAGTACTTC. Its protein is CSARPGSGEQYF.

This clonotype has only a few counts. CDR3 in DNA: TGTGCCAGCAGCTTAACAACGGGCGACGAGCAGTACTTC. It encodes CASSLTTGDEQYF. The chain is built from TRBV7-3 and TRBJ2-7; no reliable D call. The germline V gene has CDR1 SGHTA and CDR2 FQGTGA. The CDR3 is made up of 13 amino acids. Trimming stripped 0 bases from V and 5 bases from J, with 8 bases between.

The rearrangement links TRBV7-2 to TRBJ2-1, with 8 bases that match TRBD2. CDR3 length equals 15 residues. Germline V gene data show CDR1 as SGHTA and CDR2 as FQGNSA. J was trimmed by 7 bases and V by 1 base; bases with no gene match: 6. CDR3 in DNA: TGTGCCAGCAGCTTAGATCCAGCGGGAGTAAATGAGCAGTTCTTC. Translating gives CASSLDPAGVNEQFF. Complete variable domain (other parts from reference TRBV7-2 and TRBJ2-1): GAGVSQSPSNKVTEKGKDVELRCDPISGHTALYWYRQSLGQGLEFLIYFQGNSAPDKSGLPSDRFSAERTGGSVSTLTIQRTQQEDSAVYLCASSLDPAGVNEQFFGPGTRLTVL.

J is TRBJ2-1 and V is TRBV7-9, with 8 bases fitting TRBD2. V lost 5 bases to trimming and J lost 6 bases; unmatched junction nucleotides: 6. This CDR3 is built from 14 residues. CDR1 and CDR2 (germline): SEHNR, FQNEAQ (reference sequence). CDR3 sequence reads: CASSLVAGSNEQFF. The CDR3 DNA reads TGTGCCAGCAGCCTCGTAGCGGGGTCCAATGAGCAGTTCTTC.

The chain uses TRBV24-1 and TRBJ2-1; 7 nucleotides match TRBD2. With V trimmed by 1 base and J by 8 bases, 10 bases remained unmatched. The CDR3 loop spans 16 amino acids. Germline loops: CDR1 KGHDR, CDR2 SFDVKD. CDR3 coding DNA: TGTGCCACCAGTGATTTTGGCGGGAGCGATAAATATGAGCAGTTCTTC. Translation gives CATSDFGGSDKYEQFF.

The chain recombines TRBV19 with TRBJ2-1, with a possible D match to TRBD2 (5 bases). The V gene lost 6 bases and the J gene lost 6 bases, with 18 bases spanning the gap. CDR1 is LNHDA, CDR2 SQIVND, per germline (reference sequence). The CDR3 is 15 amino acids. The CDR3 reads CASSDDGLLGNEQFF. Written as DNA, the CDR3 is TGTGCCAGTAGCGATGACGGGCTACTAGGCAATGAGCAGTTCTTC.